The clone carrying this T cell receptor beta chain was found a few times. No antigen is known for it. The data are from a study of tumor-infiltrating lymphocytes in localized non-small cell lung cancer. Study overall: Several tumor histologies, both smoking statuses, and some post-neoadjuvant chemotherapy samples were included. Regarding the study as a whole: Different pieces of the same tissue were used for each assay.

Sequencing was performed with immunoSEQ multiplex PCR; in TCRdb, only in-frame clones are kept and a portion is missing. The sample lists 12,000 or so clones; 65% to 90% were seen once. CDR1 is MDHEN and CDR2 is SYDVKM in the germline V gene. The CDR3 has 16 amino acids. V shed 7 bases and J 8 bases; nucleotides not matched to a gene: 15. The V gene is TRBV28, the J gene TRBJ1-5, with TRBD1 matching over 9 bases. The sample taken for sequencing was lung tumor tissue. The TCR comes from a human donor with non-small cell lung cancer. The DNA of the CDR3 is TGTGCCAGCAACCTCTTGAGGGACAGGGCACCCAAGCCCCAGCATTTT. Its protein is CASNLLRDRAPKPQHF. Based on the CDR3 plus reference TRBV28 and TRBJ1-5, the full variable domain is DVKVTQSSRYLVKRTGEKVFLECVQDMDHENMFWYRQDPGLGLRLIYFSYDVKMKEKGDIPEGYSVSREKKERFSLILESASTNQTSMYLCASNLLRDRAPKPQHFGDGTRLSIL.